These T cell receptor beta chains were read from a single sample in a study of blood T cell repertoires in COVID-19. Produced via immunoSEQ multiplex PCR; TCRdb's table is partial and in-frame only. The data show roughly 60,000 clones, about 82% seen once. Source material: peripheral blood. These receptors were collected from a human donor in a cohort sampled during active COVID-19. CDR3s include the opening cysteine and the closing phenylalanine or tryptophan. Rows may omit the clone size; those that give it use once, few, many or a size class.

clone_size | v_call | cdr3_aa
NA | TRBV5-4 | CASRTRGDGELFF
few | TRBV7-2 | CASSLDRNTEAFF
NA | TRBV7-2 | CASSPQTGTEAFF
NA | TRBV29-1 | CSVEGTRGEQYF
medium-sized | TRBV19 | CASSPHPGDRYTDTQYF
NA | TRBV25-1 | CASSGGQAYGYTF
NA | TRBV19 | CASSPQDTSNYGYTF
NA | TRBV2 | CASSPPGANVLTF
NA | TRBV4-3 | CASSRDRGHLSHYTDTQYF
once | TRBV7-2 | CASSLGGRSNQPQHF
NA | TRBV6-6 | CASSYYGRAKNIQYF
once | TRBV5-1 | CASSLTGSYEQYF
few | TRBV7-9 | CASSLTGARNQPQHF
NA | TRBV10-3 | CAIRGDRENYGYTF
NA | TRBV6-5 | CASSLLTGAGNTIYF
NA | TRBV6-2/TRBV6-3 | CASSPRGPYEQYF
NA | TRBV7-9 | CASSLVGQGKGGYTF
NA | TRBV18 | CASSPDGGGSETQYF
NA | TRBV30 | CAWSVRGEAFF
NA | TRBV5-8 | CASSSEQGSYQPQHF
NA | TRBV19 | CASSRREGGTDTQYF
NA | TRBV28 | CASSATTGGLSYEQYF
NA | TRBV7-2 | CASSLAIGSLTGELFF
NA | TRBV2 | CATLAGGYNEQFF
few | TRBV5-4 | CASSLQGNYGYTF
NA | TRBV6-2/TRBV6-3 | CASSRDTSYEQYF
once | TRBV29-1 | CSVESGGEEKLFF
NA | TRBV14 | CASSQYQGWRETQYF
NA | TRBV2 | CASSDQGQAYEQYF
NA | TRBV28 | CASSLVQSGGPGHF
NA | TRBV9 | CASSQLAGIGYEQYF
once | TRBV27 | CASSLLGRGSGTEAFF
few | TRBV7-6 | CASSQTDPTDTQYF
NA | TRBV7-6 | CASSSLAGDPTGELFF
NA | TRBV24-1 | CATSGTGPNQPQHF
NA | TRBV19 | CASSSSLTGELFF
once | TRBV7-9 | CASRSIGGVMVNEQFF
NA | TRBV15 | CATSRDLGGFNEQFF
NA | TRBV5-1 | CASSLLQYNEQFF
few | TRBV23-1 | CASSQGPPSGRDKNTGELFF
NA | TRBV12-1 | CASSFGLAGDEQFF
NA | TRBV6-2/TRBV6-3 | CASSSRGENQPQHF
NA | TRBV30 | CAWREQGPISPLHF
NA | TRBV28 | CASSILTGFRNIQYF
NA | TRBV7-2 | CASSRGRGQGTQYF
few | TRBV27 | CASSSISGRKYEQYF
NA | TRBV27 | CASSLRGLVGYTF
NA | TRBV2 | CASSSRRGPYEQYF
few | TRBV19 | CASSVGTGTGYNEQFF
NA | TRBV6-5 | CASSYSSGNGYTF
NA | TRBV7-2 | CASRHRSGLGYEQYF
once | TRBV11-1 | CASSYRGEDTQYF
NA | TRBV5-6 | CASSTRVPGNTIYF
NA | TRBV5-6 | CASSLDRGRLYREQYF
NA | TRBV28 | CASSHGQGYEKLFF